A single sample is the source of the 20 T cell receptor beta chains below, sequenced in a study of shared clonotypes between healthy human individuals. Using immunoSEQ multiplex PCR, the repertoire was profiled, and TCRdb retains in-frame clones only, with some absent. The profile shows 2.5 million or so clones, around nine tenths of them singletons. The material sequenced was naive CD4+ T cells sorted from blood. Specified subset: CD45RA+ positively selected. Receptor source: a young man in good health.

This rearrangement joins TRBV19 to TRBJ2-5, with D maybe TRBD2 (6 bases). V dropped 4 bases and J dropped 5 bases, with 11 bases sitting between them. The germline V gene encodes CDR1 LNHDA and CDR2 SQIVND (reference sequence). This CDR3 region has 13 residues. CDR3 sequence reads: CASSKGGIETQYF. Here the CDR3 DNA reads TGTGCCAGTAGTAAAGGAGGGATCGAGACCCAGTACTTC.

The chain joins TRBV5-1 to TRBJ2-5; 9 positions agree with TRBD2. The J segment lost 5 bases and the V segment lost 7 bases, leaving 15 bases of the junction unmatched. The CDR3 is made up of 16 amino acids. CDR1 and CDR2 from the germline V gene are SGHRS and YFSETQ. The CDR3 is CASQKAGGLASETQYF. The CDR3, as DNA: TGCGCCAGCCAGAAAGCGGGGGGCCTCGCTTCGGAGACCCAGTACTTC.

Note on this clone: The sample carries other DNA sequences with the same CDR3. V gene TRBV18 combines with J gene TRBJ1-2; D is ambiguous. From germline, CDR1 is KGHSH and CDR2 LQKENI. The CDR3 contains 12 residues. V shed 1 base and J shed 8 bases, with 8 bases lying between them. The CDR3 region has the DNA TGTGCCAGCTCACCACAAGGATACGGCTACACCTTC. It translates to CASSPQGYGYTF.

This clone appeared a few times. This chain connects TRBV7-9 to TRBJ2-2, with TRBD1 identical over 10 bases. CDR1 and CDR2 (germline): SEHNR, FQNEAQ (reference sequence). The V segment lost 5 bases and the J segment 4 bases; nucleotides outside the gene matches: 1. The CDR3 is 14 amino acids. The DNA for the CDR3 is TGTGCCAGCAGCCGGACAGGGGGCACCGGGGAGCTGTTTTTT. Translation: CASSRTGGTGELFF.

This clone appeared a few times. The chain links TRBV5-1 to TRBJ2-7, with unresolved D. Germline CDR1 and CDR2: SGHRS and YFSETQ. The CDR3 spans 13 residues. The germline V and J ends were trimmed by 0 bases and 2 bases, with 6 bases remaining between them. CDR3 sequence (DNA): TGCGCCAGCAGCTTGGAACAGACCTACGAGCAGTACTTC. Its protein product is CASSLEQTYEQYF.

The J gene is TRBJ1-5, the V gene TRBV27, with 8 bases identical to TRBD1. V gave up 5 bases and J gave up 8 bases; unmatched junction bases: 11. Germline V gene sequence: CDR1 MNHEY, CDR2 SMNVEV (reference sequence). The CDR3 has 15 amino acids. In nucleotides, the CDR3 is TGTGCCAGCAGTCAGGACAGGGTTGGAGGGGAGCCCCAGCATTTT. It encodes CASSQDRVGGEPQHF.

The chain has TRBV18 and TRBJ2-7, with D possibly being TRBD2 (6 bases). The CDR3 has 15 residues. V lost 3 bases and J 3 bases, leaving 15 bases between the germline ends. CDR1 is KGHSH and CDR2 is LQKENI in the germline V gene. CDR3 nucleotide sequence: TGTGCCAGCTCACCGGGCCGGGGGACCCTCTACGAGCAGTACTTC. Protein: CASSPGRGTLYEQYF.

CDR3 DNA sequence: TGTGCCAGTAGTCTTCATAGTCGAACGAGAAATGAGCAGTTCTTC. This encodes CASSLHSRTRNEQFF. The chain uses TRBV19 and TRBJ2-1; no reliable D call. Germline V gives CDR1 LNHDA, CDR2 SQIVND (reference sequence). This CDR3 is built from 15 residues. V dropped 5 bases and J dropped 7 bases, with 18 bases sitting between them.

The genes are TRBV6-6 and TRBJ1-1; no clear D gene. Germline lookup yields CDR1 MNHNY and CDR2 SVGAGI (reference sequence). This CDR3 is 14 amino acids long. V shed 2 bases and J shed 4 bases, with 11 bases lying between them. CDR3 bases: TGTGCCAGCAGTTACGTGGAGGTGGGCACTGAAGCTTTCTTT. Amino acids: CASSYVEVGTEAFF.

V is TRBV19 and J is TRBJ1-5; D unresolved. Germline CDR1 reads LNHDA; CDR2 reads SQIVND (reference sequence). The CDR3 length is 14 residues. V lost 6 bases, J lost 0 bases, and 9 bases lay in between. CDR3 protein: CASSVVDSNQPQHF. CDR3 sequence (DNA): TGTGCCAGTAGCGTAGTGGATAGCAATCAGCCCCAGCATTTT.

The DNA for the CDR3 is TGTGCCAGCAGCCCCCTAGCGGGGGATTACAATGAGCAGTTCTTC. Its translation is CASSPLAGDYNEQFF. The chain couples TRBV28 to TRBJ2-1; 10 bases align to TRBD2. Trimming took 6 bases from V and 4 from J; bases not matched to a gene: 6. Germline CDR1 reads MDHEN; CDR2 reads SYDVKM. There are 15 residues in the CDR3.

Of note for this clone: The same CDR3 can be traced to other DNA sequences in this sample. The V call is TRBV30, the J call TRBJ2-3; TRBD2 matches 7 bases. After removal of 5 bases from V and 3 bases from J, the junction contained 5 bases not matched to a gene. This CDR3 contains 13 residues. CDR1 is GTSNPN and CDR2 is SVGIG in the germline V gene (reference sequence). The CDR3 DNA sequence: TGTGCCTGGTCGAGCGGGGTGACAGATACGCAGTATTTT. It is translated as CAWSSGVTDTQYF. Complete variable domain (other parts from reference TRBV30 and TRBJ2-3): SQTIHQWPATLVQPVGSPLSLECTVEGTSNPNLYWYRQAAGRGLQLLFYSVGIGQISSEVPQNLSASRPQDRQFILSSKKLLLSDSGFYLCAWSSGVTDTQYFGPGTRLTVL.

The chain carries TRBV30 and TRBJ2-7; 12 bases are shared with TRBD1. V shed 0 bases, J shed 5 bases, and the junction held 5 bases outside the gene matches. Germline V CDR1 and CDR2: GTSNPN, SVGIG (reference sequence). The CDR3 sequence is 15 residues long. The CDR3 DNA is TGTGCCTGGAGTGTACGTGGGACAGGGGGCCACGAGCAGTACTTC. It codes for CAWSVRGTGGHEQYF.

The rearrangement uses TRBV11-3 and TRBJ2-5; TRBD1 matches at 7 bases. The J call is uncertain, as TRBJ2-7 better fits the DNA end. This CDR3 comprises 13 residues. The germline gives CDR1 SGHNT, CDR2 YENEEA. The CDR3 DNA reads TGTGCCAGCAGCTTAAACAGGGGTGGCGAGCAGTACTTC. Translating gives CASSLNRGGEQYF.

The chain carries TRBV7-8 and TRBJ2-7; 11 bases line up with TRBD2. Germline V gene lookup returns CDR1 SGHVS and CDR2 FQNEAQ. The CDR3 is 15 residues long. V lost 5 bases to trimming and J lost 1 base; unmatched junction nucleotides: 4. The CDR3 DNA reads TGTGCCAGCAGCGCGCGGACTAGCGGGTCCTACGAGCAGTACTTC. Amino acids: CASSARTSGSYEQYF.

V usage is TRBV5-1 and J usage is TRBJ2-1, with 8 nucleotides matching TRBD2. The CDR3 sequence is 16 residues long. CDR1 and CDR2 from the germline V gene are SGHRS and YFSETQ. V dropped 0 bases and J dropped 4; count of bases not matched to a gene: 6. The CDR3 DNA reads as TGCGCCAGCAGCTTGGGGCGGGGGGACCTTTACAATGAGCAGTTCTTC. Its translation is CASSLGRGDLYNEQFF.

The chain has TRBV6-1 and TRBJ1-4; tentative D call: TRBD1 (5 bases). The CDR3 is made up of 13 amino acids. The germline V and J ends were trimmed by 10 bases and 4 bases, with 13 bases remaining between them. CDR1 is MNHNS and CDR2 is SASEGT in the germline V gene. The CDR3 spells CATSWGDNEKLFF. In DNA form, the CDR3 reads TGTGCCACTTCGTGGGGGGATAATGAAAAACTGTTTTTT.

V is TRBV19 and J is TRBJ2-2, with D unclear. V shed 7 bases and J shed 7 bases, with 13 bases lying between them. From germline, CDR1 is LNHDA and CDR2 SQIVND (reference sequence). This CDR3 has 13 amino acids. CDR3 region: CASITSSGGELFF. Here the CDR3 DNA reads TGTGCCAGTATTACCTCTAGTGGCGGGGAGCTGTTTTTT.

The chain joins TRBV6-1 to TRBJ1-5, with a weak D call TRBD1 (5 bases). Between the trimmed V and J ends, which lost 5 bases and 5 bases, there was a span of 13 bases. The germline V gene has CDR1 MNHNS and CDR2 SASEGT. CDR3 length equals 14 residues. In DNA form, the CDR3 reads TGTGCCAGCAGTAAGGACGGGACTTATCAGCCCCAGCATTTT. Its translation is CASSKDGTYQPQHF.

The CDR3 nucleotides are TGTGCCAGCAGCCCGGGCTCCAATCAGTTGGAGACCCAGTACTTC. It specifies CASSPGSNQLETQYF. The chain recombines TRBV7-3 with TRBJ2-5; no reliable D call. Trimming left V 5 bases short and J 5 bases short, with 18 bases between. The CDR3 covers 15 residues. CDR1 is SGHTA, CDR2 FQGTGA, per germline.